The entry that follows covers one TCR beta chain sequence. Its antigen is undetermined. The data originate from a study of cytomegalovirus exposure and HLA in healthy donors. Study findings and constraints: TCR beta sequences reportedly predicted most subjects' HLA-A and HLA-B alleles accurately. A later analysis linked 15,000 to 20,000 TCR beta sequences to HLA alleles at 0.05 false discovery rate. Most TCR beta V segments were productive about 87% or about 30% of the time in an earlier analysis. Researchers catalogued roughly 170 TCR beta chains as cytomegalovirus-associated.

The PCR employed 60 Vbeta primers together with 13 Jbeta primers. TCRdb's copy holds only in-frame clones and misses some; the assay was immunoSEQ multiplex PCR. The sample has 85,000 to 130,000 clones, roughly 82% seen once. The CDR3 spans 14 residues. Trimming removed 2 bases at V and 2 bases at J, with 10 bases between. The germline V gene has CDR1 SGHRS and CDR2 YFSETQ. V and J are TRBV5-1 and TRBJ2-5; weak D call: TRBD2 (6 bases). The sequenced material came from PBMCs. This sequence was found in a woman aged 45 to 65 in good health and CMV-seropositive. The CDR3 sequence is CASSFQTSQETQYF. CDR3 in DNA: TGCGCCAGCAGCTTCCAGACTAGTCAAGAGACCCAGTACTTC.